The present T cell receptor beta chain was sequenced within a study of identical twins. Template switching added a universal primer site, and cDNA bore unique molecular identifiers. Via MiXCR, TCRdb re-called the 5' RACE reads, giving one row per CDR3 protein. The table records some 590,000 distinct CDR3 sequences, roughly 9.9% of them present only once. The germline gives CDR1 MNHNS, CDR2 SASEGT. The CDR3 covers 15 residues. The V end was cut by 3 bases, the J end by 2 bases, with 11 bases between. Only a few counts were recorded for this clonotype. Each donor (without exception) was a healthy Caucasian. The same data also contributed to another study, on yellow fever vaccine responses in identical twins. This second study notes: Twins' vaccine T cell response reportedly gave the appearance of partial convergence and partial personalization.

The sequenced sample consisted of PBMCs. The origin of this receptor is a woman under 30 in good health. This chain uses TRBV6-1 with TRBJ1-5, with D unclear. This CDR3 reads CASSDKGFGNQPQHF. DNA of the CDR3: TGTGCCAGCAGTGACAAGGGCTTCGGCAATCAGCCCCAGCATTTT.